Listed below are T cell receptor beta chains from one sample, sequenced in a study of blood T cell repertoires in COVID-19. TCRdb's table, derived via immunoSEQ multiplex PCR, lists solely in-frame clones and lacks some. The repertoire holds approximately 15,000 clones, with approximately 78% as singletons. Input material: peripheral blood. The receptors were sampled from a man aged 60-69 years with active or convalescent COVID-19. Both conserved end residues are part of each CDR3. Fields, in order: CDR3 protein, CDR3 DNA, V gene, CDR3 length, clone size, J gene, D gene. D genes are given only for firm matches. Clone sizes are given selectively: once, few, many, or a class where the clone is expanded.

CASTPVGLAGGIIQETQYF | TGCGCCAGCACCCCCGTCGGTCTAGCGGGGGGTATAATCCAAGAGACCCAGTACTTC | TRBV5-1 | 19 | . | TRBJ2-5 | TRBD2
CASRRQPNTEAFF | TGTGCCAGCCGAAGACAGCCGAACACTGAAGCTTTCTTT | TRBV6-5 | 13 | . | TRBJ1-1 | .
CATTPQGITDTQYF | TGTGCAACCACACCCCAGGGAATCACAGATACGCAGTATTTT | TRBV12-5 | 14 | . | TRBJ2-3 | .
CASSLAGYSEETQYF | TGCGCCAGCAGCTTGGCGGGGTACTCGGAAGAGACCCAGTACTTC | TRBV5-1 | 15 | . | TRBJ2-5 | .
CASSLGLRNEKLFF | TGTGCCAGCAGTCTGGGACTGAGGAATGAAAAACTGTTTTTT | TRBV27 | 14 | . | TRBJ1-4 | .
CASSEASGYTDTQYF | TGTGCCAGCAGTGAAGCTAGCGGATACACAGATACGCAGTATTTT | TRBV2 | 15 | few | TRBJ2-3 | .
CSVEVYQGETQYF | TGCAGCGTTGAAGTCTATCAGGGGGAGACCCAGTACTTC | TRBV29-1 | 13 | . | TRBJ2-5 | .
CASSPVGQRDGYTF | TGTGCCAGCTCACCGGTCGGACAGAGGGATGGCTACACCTTC | TRBV18 | 14 | . | TRBJ1-2 | .
CASSRLTGGDTEAFF | TGTGCCAGCAGTCGCCTGACAGGGGGGGATACTGAAGCTTTCTTT | TRBV6-5 | 15 | . | TRBJ1-1 | TRBD1
CASSENEGDGYTF | TGTGCCAGCAGTGAAAATGAGGGGGATGGCTACACCTTC | TRBV2 | 13 | . | TRBJ1-2 | .
CASSVAGGHTGELFF | TGTGCCAGCAGCGTAGCCGGGGGGCACACCGGGGAGCTGTTTTTT | TRBV9 | 15 | . | TRBJ2-2 | .
CASSVAGDTQYF | TGTGCCAGCAGTGTGGCAGGCGATACGCAGTATTTT | TRBV2 | 12 | . | TRBJ2-3 | .
CASSSRQSRGYTF | TGTGCCAGCAGCTCCCGACAGTCTCGCGGCTACACCTTC | TRBV7-2 | 13 | . | TRBJ1-2 | .
CASSQDAGAKNIQYF | TGCGCCAGCAGCCAGGACGCAGGGGCCAAAAACATTCAGTACTTC | TRBV5-1 | 15 | . | TRBJ2-4 | .
CASTYKGDPMGYTF | TGTGCCAGTACTTACAAAGGGGATCCGATGGGCTACACCTTC | TRBV19 | 14 | . | TRBJ1-2 | .
CASSVSRRTEAFF | TGTGCCAGTAGTGTATCCAGGCGTACTGAAGCTTTCTTT | TRBV19 | 13 | . | TRBJ1-1 | .
CASSAAGRESTDTQYF | TGTGCCAGCAGCGCAGCCGGAAGGGAGAGCACAGATACGCAGTATTTT | TRBV11-1 | 16 | once | TRBJ2-3 | .
CASSEAHQGPGYTF | TGTGCCAGCAGTGAAGCGCACCAGGGGCCTGGCTACACCTTC | TRBV2 | 14 | . | TRBJ1-2 | .
CAWSVGGKGQPQHF | TGTGCCTGGAGTGTCGGAGGGAAGGGTCAGCCCCAGCATTTT | TRBV30 | 14 | . | TRBJ1-5 | .
CASSLDLGAQGGTQYF | TGTGCCAGCAGCTTAGATCTTGGGGCCCAAGGGGGTACGCAGTATTTT | TRBV11-3 | 16 | few | TRBJ2-3 | .
CASTSFERDSGIGELFF | TGTGCCAGCACCTCCTTCGAGCGGGATTCGGGTATCGGGGAGCTGTTTTTT | TRBV5-6 | 17 | . | TRBJ2-2 | TRBD2
CASKPGQGATGELFF | TGTGCCAGCAAGCCGGGACAGGGCGCCACCGGGGAGCTGTTTTTT | TRBV11-2 | 15 | . | TRBJ2-2 | TRBD1
CASSRNAGNTIYF | TGTGCCAGCAGCAGGAATGCTGGAAACACCATATATTTT | TRBV12-3/TRBV12-4 | 13 | . | TRBJ1-3 | .
CASSEGQVRGYTF | TGTGCCAGCAGTGAGGGCCAGGTTCGTGGCTACACCTTC | TRBV2 | 13 | . | TRBJ1-2 | .
CASMGGLSDTGELFF | TGTGCCAGCATGGGTGGACTCTCGGACACCGGGGAGCTGTTTTTT | TRBV12-1 | 15 | . | TRBJ2-2 | .
CASSQEGGPSNEQFF | TGTGCCAGCAGCCAAGAGGGGGGGCCAAGCAATGAGCAGTTCTTC | TRBV4-2 | 15 | . | TRBJ2-1 | .
CSVASQGHEQFF | TGCAGCGTGGCATCTCAGGGTCATGAGCAGTTCTTC | TRBV29-1 | 12 | once | TRBJ2-1 | .
CASSVAFRVNTGELFF | TGTGCCAGCAGCGTAGCTTTCAGGGTTAACACCGGGGAGCTGTTTTTT | TRBV9 | 16 | . | TRBJ2-2 | .
CASSVVGGGITDTQYF | TGTGCCAGCAGCGTAGTTGGAGGGGGCATAACAGATACGCAGTATTTT | TRBV9 | 16 | . | TRBJ2-3 | .
CASSPRDWSNAIYF | TGTGCCAGCAGTCCCCGGGACTGGTCGAACGCCATATATTTT | TRBV6-5 | 14 | . | TRBJ1-3 | .
CASSPTTLGSNQPQHF | TGTGCCAGCTCACCGACTACCCTAGGGAGCAATCAGCCCCAGCATTTT | TRBV18 | 16 | . | TRBJ1-5 | .
CASSLALPFRGGTEAFF | TGTGCCAGCAGCTTAGCTCTCCCGTTTCGGGGTGGGACTGAAGCTTTCTTT | TRBV7-6 | 17 | . | TRBJ1-1 | .
CASSEATGTYEQYF | TGCGCCAGCAGTGAAGCGACAGGGACCTACGAGCAGTACTTC | TRBV10-1 | 14 | few | TRBJ2-7 | TRBD1
CTSTEVVETQYF | TGCACCAGCACCGAGGTGGTGGAGACCCAGTACTTC | TRBV1 | 12 | . | TRBJ2-5 | .
CASSFRPIGAGELFF | TGTGCCAGCAGTTTCAGGCCTATTGGCGCCGGGGAGCTGTTTTTT | TRBV27 | 15 | . | TRBJ2-2 | .
CATSGTGKDGYTF | TGTGCCACCTCCGGGACAGGGAAGGATGGCTACACCTTC | TRBV24-1 | 13 | . | TRBJ1-2 | TRBD1
CASSKRQATGPQANEKLFF | TGTGCCAGCAGCAAACGACAGGCGACAGGGCCTCAGGCTAATGAAAAACTGTTTTTT | TRBV2 | 19 | . | TRBJ1-4 | TRBD1